This TCR beta chain was captured in a study of spatial heterogeneity in lung cancer. Study as a whole: Each time, sequencing found more beta-chain sequences than alpha-chain sequences. The average appearance count of each unique TCR and UMI combination in raw reads was more than nine.

TCRdb recomputed calls from the 5' RACE reads with MiXCR, one row per CDR3 protein. The table shows some 100,000 distinct CDR3 sequences, with around 10% occurring only once. Germline V gives CDR1 SGDLS, CDR2 YYNGEE. Trimming took off 0 bases at V and 5 bases at J, with 14 bases between the two ends. The CDR3 spans 15 residues. This clonotype was observed a few times. Its antigen is unknown. Specified time point: sample taken at primary tumor resection. Extraction of whole RNA from tumor, nontumor lung or frozen PBMC preceded unsorted sequencing. Study results and caveats: Relative to follow-up, resection was when ubiquitous expanded tumor TCRs appeared more in blood.

The sequencing here drew on PBMCs, taken at surgery. V gene TRBV9 combines with J gene TRBJ2-5, with a tentative D call TRBD2 (6 bases). The receptor's source is a male donor with early-stage non-small cell lung cancer. The CDR3 loop reads CASSVGNGRGETQYF. In DNA form, the CDR3 reads TGTGCCAGCAGCGTAGGGAACGGGAGAGGGGAGACCCAGTACTTC. Combining the CDR3 with reference TRBV9 and TRBJ2-5 gives the whole variable domain DSGVTQTPKHLITATGQRVTLRCSPRSGDLSVYWYQQSLDQGLQFLIQYYNGEERAKGNILERFSAQQFPDLHSELNLSSLELGDSALYFCASSVGNGRGETQYFGPGTRLLVL.